This T cell receptor (beta chain) emerged from a study of cytomegalovirus exposure and HLA in healthy donors. Broader study findings: The authors considered a cluster of highly shared sequence variants likely to be a sequencing artifact.

A multiplex PCR was run with 60 Vbeta primers and 13 Jbeta primers. Clones were read by immunoSEQ multiplex PCR, and TCRdb kept only the in-frame ones, dropping some. The sample shows tens of thousands of clones, around 80% of them seen only once. For this clone: Its cognate antigen is unknown.

This sequence originates from a man between 25 and 39 years old in good health and CMV-seronegative. Source material: PBMCs.

CDR3 protein: CASSRRDRGSEQYF. CDR3 nucleotides: TGTGCCAGCAGCAGACGGGACAGGGGTAGCGAGCAGTACTTC. V is TRBV7-2 and J is TRBJ2-7; TRBD1 matches at 10 bases. The length of the CDR3 is 14 residues. Germline-derived CDR1 and CDR2 are SGHTA and FQGNSA. J was trimmed by 6 bases and V by 5 bases; bases with no gene match: 7.